This is a list of T cell receptor beta chains from one sample in a study of blood T cell repertoires in COVID-19. Using immunoSEQ multiplex PCR, the repertoire was profiled, and TCRdb retains in-frame clones only, with some absent. Of 200,000 to 250,000 clones in the sample, roughly 77% are singletons; the top ten hold about 9%. Material: PBMCs or T cells enriched from blood (not recorded which). Receptors were obtained from a man between 35 and 55 years old who had recovered from COVID-19. Both conserved end residues are part of each CDR3. D genes are given only for firm matches. Not every row has a clone size; where given, it reads once, few, many or a size class.

.	TRBV7-2	.	TRBJ2-1	CASSFYRVENEQFF	TGTGCCAGCAGCTTCTACAGGGTAGAGAATGAGCAGTTCTTC
.	TRBV19	.	TRBJ1-2	CASSMEGSYGYTF	TGTGCCAGTAGTATGGAGGGGAGCTATGGCTACACCTTC
.	TRBV27	.	TRBJ2-7	CASSLSGSRRGLYEQYF	TGTGCCAGCAGTTTATCGGGGTCTCGGAGGGGGCTCTACGAGCAGTACTTC
.	TRBV2	.	TRBJ1-4	CASRMTEINEKLFF	TGTGCCAGCAGGATGACAGAGATTAATGAAAAACTGTTTTTT
.	TRBV12-3/TRBV12-4	.	TRBJ1-1	CASSFGYTEAFF	TGTGCCAGCAGTTTCGGGTACACTGAAGCTTTCTTT
.	TRBV10-3	few	TRBJ2-7	CAISESLAGSYEQYF	TGTGCCATCAGTGAGTCTCTCGCAGGCTCCTACGAGCAGTACTTC
TRBD2	TRBV9	.	TRBJ2-1	CASSEHSGTSSYNEQFF	TGTGCCAGCAGCGAACATAGCGGGACCAGCTCCTACAATGAGCAGTTCTTC
.	TRBV2	few	TRBJ2-1	CASSELAGRGDNEQFF	TGTGCCAGCAGTGAACTCGCCGGGAGAGGGGACAATGAGCAGTTCTTC
TRBD2	TRBV11-2	.	TRBJ2-5	CASSLIFSGGETQYF	TGTGCCAGCAGCTTAATCTTCTCGGGAGGTGAGACCCAGTACTTC
.	TRBV11-2	many	TRBJ1-2	CASSPPRVTSNGYTF	TGTGCCAGCAGCCCCCCTCGGGTAACCTCCAATGGCTACACCTTC
.	TRBV6-5	.	TRBJ2-7	CASRQGNEQYF	TGTGCCAGCAGGCAGGGAAACGAGCAGTACTTC
.	TRBV28	.	TRBJ1-2	CASSLLVGAGGYTF	TGTGCCAGCAGTTTATTGGTGGGGGCCGGGGGCTACACCTTC
TRBD2	TRBV7-2	.	TRBJ2-3	CASSPNSGSLTDTQYF	TGTGCCAGCAGCCCGAATAGCGGGAGTCTCACAGATACGCAGTATTTT
TRBD1	TRBV5-4	.	TRBJ1-2	CASSSPGQGAGGYTF	TGTGCCAGCAGCTCGCCGGGACAGGGGGCGGGTGGCTACACCTTC
TRBD1	TRBV3-1/TRBV3-2	.	TRBJ1-2	CASSQDSYRGKLGYTF	TGTGCCAGCAGCCAAGATTCCTACAGGGGAAAGTTGGGCTACACCTTC
.	TRBV4-1	once	TRBJ2-4	CASSQGPGLLLLSKNIQYF	TGCGCCAGCAGCCAAGGTCCGGGACTCCTCTTATTATCCAAAAACATTCAGTACTTC
TRBD1	TRBV19	.	TRBJ1-2	CASRQGNYGYTF	TGTGCCAGTCGACAGGGTAACTATGGCTACACCTTC
.	TRBV30	.	TRBJ1-2	CAWPSNYGYTF	TGTGCCTGGCCTAGTAACTATGGCTACACCTTC
.	TRBV6-5	.	TRBJ2-3	CASSSGTRPPTDTQYF	TGTGCCAGCAGTTCGGGGACAAGACCCCCCACAGATACGCAGTATTTT
.	TRBV5-1	.	TRBJ2-5	CASRVSGGTETQYF	TGCGCCAGCAGGGTTAGCGGTGGGACTGAGACCCAGTACTTC
TRBD2	TRBV7-3	.	TRBJ2-3	CASSFRAASGGNTDTQYF	TGTGCCAGCAGCTTTCGGGCGGCTAGCGGGGGGAACACAGATACGCAGTATTTT
.	TRBV7-6	.	TRBJ2-7	CASSFDTLGVYEQYF	TGTGCCAGCAGCTTCGACACCCTCGGGGTCTACGAGCAGTACTTC
.	TRBV2	.	TRBJ1-1	CASSVLGGTEAFF	TGTGCCAGCAGTGTCCTGGGCGGGACTGAAGCTTTCTTT
TRBD1	TRBV28	.	TRBJ1-2	CASSLVGTGAYGYTF	TGTGCCAGCAGTTTAGTCGGCACAGGGGCCTATGGCTACACCTTC
.	TRBV5-6	few	TRBJ1-1	CASSFRVAAEAFF	TGTGCCAGCAGCTTCCGGGTCGCGGCAGAAGCTTTCTTT
TRBD2	TRBV5-1	.	TRBJ2-5	CASSSGRSGRAPQETQYF	TGCGCCAGCAGCTCGGGGCGTAGCGGGAGGGCCCCGCAAGAGACCCAGTACTTC
.	TRBV30	.	TRBJ1-4	CAWKGTGEKLFF	TGTGCCTGGAAGGGTACGGGGGAAAAACTGTTTTTT
.	TRBV5-4	.	TRBJ1-1	CASRRANTEAFF	TGTGCCAGCCGGAGGGCGAACACTGAAGCTTTCTTT
.	TRBV7-2	.	TRBJ1-1	CASSLQGQNTEAFF	TGTGCCAGCAGCTTGCAGGGCCAGAACACTGAAGCTTTCTTT
.	TRBV5-4	few	TRBJ2-5	CASRRGGQETQYF	TGTGCCAGCAGAAGGGGGGGGCAAGAGACCCAGTACTTC
.	TRBV2	once	TRBJ1-5	CASEATDGWQPQHF	TGTGCCAGCGAGGCTACGGATGGGTGGCAGCCCCAGCATTTT
TRBD1	TRBV6-1	.	TRBJ1-2	CASSDWDRDANYGYTF	TGTGCCAGCAGTGATTGGGACAGGGACGCTAACTATGGCTACACCTTC
.	TRBV19	.	TRBJ1-5	CASSIGGGGINQPQHF	TGTGCCAGTAGTATCGGGGGGGGAGGTATTAATCAGCCCCAGCATTTT
TRBD1	TRBV6-5	.	TRBJ1-3	CASRADRAGNTIYF	TGTGCCAGCAGGGCCGACAGGGCCGGAAACACCATATATTTT
.	TRBV20-1	.	TRBJ1-1	CSASSGGANTEAFF	TGCAGTGCTAGTTCTGGTGGGGCCAACACTGAAGCTTTCTTT
.	TRBV7-2	.	TRBJ2-5	CASSLGSRGETQYF	TGTGCCAGCAGCTTAGGTAGCAGGGGAGAGACCCAGTACTTC
.	TRBV14	.	TRBJ1-6	CASSQEVSGSTYNSPLHF	TGTGCCAGCAGCCAAGAGGTGTCAGGGTCCACATATAATTCACCCCTCCACTTT
TRBD1	TRBV30	.	TRBJ1-5	CAWSLTGVRAAQHF	TGTGCCTGGAGTCTTACAGGGGTTAGAGCGGCCCAGCATTTT
TRBD1	TRBV12-5	.	TRBJ1-6	CASGLTGQAYNSPLHF	TGTGCTAGTGGTTTGACCGGACAGGCGTATAATTCACCCCTCCACTTT
TRBD1	TRBV5-1	.	TRBJ2-7	CASSFQYGTGYEQYF	TGCGCCAGCAGCTTCCAGTATGGGACAGGATACGAGCAGTACTTC
.	TRBV18	.	TRBJ2-3	CASSPPGGGTQGTDTQYF	TGTGCCAGCTCACCACCGGGTGGAGGGACCCAGGGCACAGATACGCAGTATTTT
TRBD1	TRBV19	.	TRBJ1-2	CATRDRGGYTF	TGTGCCACCCGGGACAGGGGAGGCTACACCTTC
.	TRBV5-6	.	TRBJ1-3	CASSPGWGSGNTIYF	TGTGCCAGCAGCCCGGGGTGGGGCTCTGGAAACACCATATATTTT
.	TRBV6-1	.	TRBJ1-4	CASSETGLSGEKLFF	TGTGCCAGCAGTGAAACCGGTCTGTCGGGGGAAAAACTGTTTTTT
.	TRBV19	.	TRBJ1-2	CASSMQGAGASYGYTF	TGTGCCAGTAGTATGCAAGGCGCAGGGGCTAGCTATGGCTACACCTTC
.	TRBV20-1	.	TRBJ1-2	CSFRAVYGYTF	TGCAGTTTTAGAGCCGTTTATGGCTACACCTTC
TRBD1	TRBV6-5	.	TRBJ1-5	CASSPRPGGYQPQHF	TGTGCCAGCAGTCCCCGGCCAGGGGGCTATCAGCCCCAGCATTTT
TRBD1	TRBV3-1/TRBV3-2	once	TRBJ2-5	CASSQARQGPRKETQYF	TGTGCCAGCAGCCAAGCGAGACAGGGGCCACGGAAAGAGACCCAGTACTTC
.	TRBV5-1	.	TRBJ2-7	CASSLKGIFAYEQYF	TGCGCCAGCAGCTTAAAGGGGATTTTTGCCTACGAGCAGTACTTC
.	TRBV4-1	.	TRBJ1-2	CASSQGTDLFYGYTF	TGCGCCAGCAGCCAAGGGACAGACCTTTTTTATGGCTACACCTTC
TRBD1	TRBV10-1	.	TRBJ1-4	CASKEGAANEKLFF	TGCGCCAGCAAGGAGGGGGCGGCTAATGAAAAACTGTTTTTT
TRBD1	TRBV2	few	TRBJ1-1	CASKANRGMFEAFF	TGTGCCAGCAAGGCGAACAGGGGTATGTTTGAAGCTTTCTTT
.	TRBV29-1	once	TRBJ1-2	CSVHRQVGYGYTF	TGCAGCGTTCATAGACAGGTGGGCTATGGCTACACCTTC
.	TRBV7-8	.	TRBJ2-1	CASSKRRGSGSYNEQFF	TGTGCCAGCAGCAAACGGCGGGGAAGCGGCTCCTACAATGAGCAGTTCTTC
TRBD2	TRBV6-1	.	TRBJ2-1	CASSEGMAGGSYNEQFF	TGTGCCAGCAGTGAAGGGATGGCGGGAGGGAGCTACAATGAGCAGTTCTTC